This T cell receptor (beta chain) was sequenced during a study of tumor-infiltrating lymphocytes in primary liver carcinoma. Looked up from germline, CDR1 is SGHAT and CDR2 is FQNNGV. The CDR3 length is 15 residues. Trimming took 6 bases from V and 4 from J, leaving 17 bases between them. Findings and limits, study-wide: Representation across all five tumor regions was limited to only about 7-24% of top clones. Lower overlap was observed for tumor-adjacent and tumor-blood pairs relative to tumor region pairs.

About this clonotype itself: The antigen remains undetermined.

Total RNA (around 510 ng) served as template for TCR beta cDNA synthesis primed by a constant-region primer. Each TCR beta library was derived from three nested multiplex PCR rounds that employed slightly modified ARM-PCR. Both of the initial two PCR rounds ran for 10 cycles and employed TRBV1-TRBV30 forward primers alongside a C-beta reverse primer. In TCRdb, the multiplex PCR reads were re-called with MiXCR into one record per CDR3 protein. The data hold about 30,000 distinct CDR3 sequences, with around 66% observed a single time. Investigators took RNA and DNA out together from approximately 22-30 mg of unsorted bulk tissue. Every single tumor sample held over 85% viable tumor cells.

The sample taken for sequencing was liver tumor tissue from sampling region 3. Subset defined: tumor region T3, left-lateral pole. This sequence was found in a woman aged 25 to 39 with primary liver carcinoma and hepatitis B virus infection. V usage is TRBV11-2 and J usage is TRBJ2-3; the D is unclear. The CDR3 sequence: CASSSGSVRADTQYF. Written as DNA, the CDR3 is TGTGCCAGCAGTTCAGGAAGCGTGAGAGCAGATACGCAGTATTTT.